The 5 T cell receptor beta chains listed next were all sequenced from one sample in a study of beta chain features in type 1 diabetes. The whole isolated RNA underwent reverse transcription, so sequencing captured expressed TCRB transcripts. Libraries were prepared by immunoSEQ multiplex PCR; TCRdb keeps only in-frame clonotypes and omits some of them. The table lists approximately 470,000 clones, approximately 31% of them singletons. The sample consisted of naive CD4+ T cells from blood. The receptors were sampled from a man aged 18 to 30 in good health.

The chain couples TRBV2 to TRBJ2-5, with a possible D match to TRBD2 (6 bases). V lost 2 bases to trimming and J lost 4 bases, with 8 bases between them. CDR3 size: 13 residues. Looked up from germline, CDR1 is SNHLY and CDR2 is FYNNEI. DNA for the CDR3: TGTGCCAGCAGTGAACGGAGGGTAGAGACCCAGTACTTC. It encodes CASSERRVETQYF. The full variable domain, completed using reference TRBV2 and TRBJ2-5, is EPEVTQTPSHQVTQMGQEVILRCVPISNHLYFYWYRQILGQKVEFLVSFYNNEISEKSEIFDDQFSVERPDGSNFTLKIRSTKLEDSAMYFCASSERRVETQYFGPGTRLLVL.

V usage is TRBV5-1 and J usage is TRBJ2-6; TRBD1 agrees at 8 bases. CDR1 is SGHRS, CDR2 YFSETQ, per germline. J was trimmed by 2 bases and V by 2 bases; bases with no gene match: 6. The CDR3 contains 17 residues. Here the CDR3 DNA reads TGCGCCAGCAGCTTACCCCAGGGGGCTACTGGGGCCAACGTCCTGACTTTC. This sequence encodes CASSLPQGATGANVLTF.

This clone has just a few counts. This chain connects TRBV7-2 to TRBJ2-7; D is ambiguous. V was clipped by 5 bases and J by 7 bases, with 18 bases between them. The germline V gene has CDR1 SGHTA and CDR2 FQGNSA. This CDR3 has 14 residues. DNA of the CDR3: TGTGCCAGCAGCCCAAGGGTTACCTTCGGGGAGCAGTACTTC. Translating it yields CASSPRVTFGEQYF.

Here the CDR3 reads CASSPSHTNTEAFF. The CDR3 DNA reads as TGTGCCAGCTCACCATCTCACACTAACACTGAAGCTTTCTTT. This chain links TRBV18 with TRBJ1-1; D gene uncertain. The CDR3 has 14 amino acids. CDR1 is KGHSH, CDR2 LQKENI, per germline. The V end was cut by 2 bases, the J end by 2 bases, with 9 bases between.

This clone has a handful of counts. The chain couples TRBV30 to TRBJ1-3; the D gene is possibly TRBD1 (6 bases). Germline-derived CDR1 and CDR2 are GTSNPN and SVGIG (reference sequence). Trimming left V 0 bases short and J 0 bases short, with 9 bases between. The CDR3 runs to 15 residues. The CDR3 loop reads CAWSVQGFSGNTIYF. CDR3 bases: TGTGCCTGGAGTGTCCAGGGGTTCTCTGGAAACACCATATATTTT.